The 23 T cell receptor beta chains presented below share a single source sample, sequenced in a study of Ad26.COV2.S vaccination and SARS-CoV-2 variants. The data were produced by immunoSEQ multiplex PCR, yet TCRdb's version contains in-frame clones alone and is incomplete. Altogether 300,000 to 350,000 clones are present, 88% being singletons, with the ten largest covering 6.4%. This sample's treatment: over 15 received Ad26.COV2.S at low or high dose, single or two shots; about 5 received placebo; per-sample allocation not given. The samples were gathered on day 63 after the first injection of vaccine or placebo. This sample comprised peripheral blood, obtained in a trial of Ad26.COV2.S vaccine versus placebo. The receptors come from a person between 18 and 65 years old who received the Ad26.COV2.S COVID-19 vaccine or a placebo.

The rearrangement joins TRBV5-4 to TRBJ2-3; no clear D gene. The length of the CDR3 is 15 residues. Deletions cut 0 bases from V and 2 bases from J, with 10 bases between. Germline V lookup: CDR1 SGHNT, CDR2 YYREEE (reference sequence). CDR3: CASSLGIRTTDTQYF. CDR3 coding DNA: TGTGCCAGCAGCTTGGGGATAAGGACCACAGATACGCAGTATTTT.

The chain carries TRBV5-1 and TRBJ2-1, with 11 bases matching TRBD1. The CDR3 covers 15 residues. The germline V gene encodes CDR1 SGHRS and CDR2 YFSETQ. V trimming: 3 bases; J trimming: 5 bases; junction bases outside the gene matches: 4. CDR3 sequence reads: CASSSGTGGDNEQFF. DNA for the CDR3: TGCGCCAGCAGCTCTGGGACAGGGGGGGACAATGAGCAGTTCTTC.

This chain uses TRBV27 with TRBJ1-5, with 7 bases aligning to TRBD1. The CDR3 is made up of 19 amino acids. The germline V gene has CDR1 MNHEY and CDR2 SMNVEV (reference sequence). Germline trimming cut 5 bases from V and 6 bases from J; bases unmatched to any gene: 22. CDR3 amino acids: CASSPDTLTGNFAGQPQHF. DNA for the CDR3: TGTGCCAGCAGTCCAGACACCTTGACAGGGAATTTCGCTGGTCAGCCCCAGCATTTT.

In DNA form, the CDR3 reads TGCGCCAGCAGCGCGAGGGAGAGCACTGAAGCTTTCTTT. It is translated as CASSARESTEAFF. The chain couples TRBV5-1 to TRBJ1-1, with unresolved D. Germline V gene sequence: CDR1 SGHRS, CDR2 YFSETQ. With 4 bases removed from V and 4 bases from J, the gap between germline ends came to 11 bases. This CDR3 comprises 13 residues.

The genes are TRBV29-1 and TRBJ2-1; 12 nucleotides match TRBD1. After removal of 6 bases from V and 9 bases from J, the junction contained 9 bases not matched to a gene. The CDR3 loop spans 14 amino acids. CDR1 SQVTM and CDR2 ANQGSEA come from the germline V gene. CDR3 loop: CSVSTGTGGSEQFF. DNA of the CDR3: TGCAGCGTATCAACCGGGACAGGGGGCTCTGAGCAGTTCTTC.

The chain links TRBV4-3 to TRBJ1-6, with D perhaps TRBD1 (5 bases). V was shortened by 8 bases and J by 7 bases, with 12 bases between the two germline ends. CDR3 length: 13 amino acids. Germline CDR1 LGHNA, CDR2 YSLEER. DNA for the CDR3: TGCGCCAGCGGGACCGCTGAGAATTCACCCCTCCACTTT. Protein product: CASGTAENSPLHF.

The CDR3 is CASSLVGSNTEAFF. The CDR3 nucleotides are TGTGCCAGCAGCTTGGTCGGTAGTAACACTGAAGCTTTCTTT. The chain is built from TRBV5-4 and TRBJ1-1; D not certain. The germline V gene has CDR1 SGHNT and CDR2 YYREEE (reference sequence). CDR3 length: 14 amino acids. V dropped 0 bases and J dropped 2 bases, with 8 bases sitting between them.

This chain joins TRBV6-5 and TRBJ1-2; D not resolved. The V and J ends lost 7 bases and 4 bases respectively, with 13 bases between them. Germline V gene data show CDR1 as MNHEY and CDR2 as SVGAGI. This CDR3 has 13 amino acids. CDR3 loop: CASTTGRIYGYTF. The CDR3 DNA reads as TGTGCCAGCACCACGGGCCGGATCTATGGCTACACCTTC.

Here the CDR3 DNA reads TGTGCCTGGAGTCCCAATACATGGAGTGAGCAGTTCTTC. Translating it yields CAWSPNTWSEQFF. This chain connects TRBV30 to TRBJ2-1; D is unclear. V lost 2 bases to trimming and J lost 9 bases, with 14 bases between them. The CDR3 contains 13 residues. The V gene's germline CDR1 is GTSNPN and CDR2 SVGIG (reference sequence). The full variable domain, with the rest looked up from reference TRBV30 and TRBJ2-1, is SQTIHQWPATLVQPVGSPLSLECTVEGTSNPNLYWYRQAAGRGLQLLFYSVGIGQISSEVPQNLSASRPQDRQFILSSKKLLLSDSGFYLCAWSPNTWSEQFFGPGTRLTVL.

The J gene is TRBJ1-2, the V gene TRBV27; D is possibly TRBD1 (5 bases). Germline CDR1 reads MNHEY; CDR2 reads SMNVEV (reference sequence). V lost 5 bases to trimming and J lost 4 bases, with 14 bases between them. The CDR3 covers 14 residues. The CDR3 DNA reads TGTGCCAGCAGTCAAGGGGTGTCCGGCTATGGCTACACCTTC. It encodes CASSQGVSGYGYTF.

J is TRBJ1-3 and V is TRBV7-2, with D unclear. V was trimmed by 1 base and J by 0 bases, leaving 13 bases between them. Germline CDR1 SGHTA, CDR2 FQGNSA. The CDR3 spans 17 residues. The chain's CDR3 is CASSLEPSHGSGNTIYF. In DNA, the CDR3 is TGTGCCAGCAGCTTAGAGCCATCTCACGGCTCTGGAAACACCATATATTTT.

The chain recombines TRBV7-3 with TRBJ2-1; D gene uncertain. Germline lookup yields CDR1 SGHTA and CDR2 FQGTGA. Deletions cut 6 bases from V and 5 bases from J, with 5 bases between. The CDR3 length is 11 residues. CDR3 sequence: CASRSDNEQFF. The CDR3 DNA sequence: TGTGCCAGCAGGAGCGACAATGAGCAGTTCTTC.

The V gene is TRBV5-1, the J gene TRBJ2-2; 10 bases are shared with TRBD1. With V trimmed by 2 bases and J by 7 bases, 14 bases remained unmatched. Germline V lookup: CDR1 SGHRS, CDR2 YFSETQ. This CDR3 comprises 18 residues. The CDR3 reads CASSFLFLGQGEVGELFF. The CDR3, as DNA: TGCGCCAGCAGCTTTCTCTTCCTTGGACAGGGGGAAGTCGGGGAGCTGTTTTTT.

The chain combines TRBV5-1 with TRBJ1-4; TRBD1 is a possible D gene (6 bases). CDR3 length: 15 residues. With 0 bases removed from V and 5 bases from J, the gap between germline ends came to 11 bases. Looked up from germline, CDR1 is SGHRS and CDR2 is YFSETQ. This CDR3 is CASSLAGRGNEKLFF. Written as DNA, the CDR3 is TGCGCCAGCAGCTTGGCCGGTAGGGGGAATGAAAAACTGTTTTTT.

CDR3 region: CASSPGLGNSPLHF. CDR3 coding DNA: TGCGCCAGCAGCCCGGGACTGGGAAATTCACCCCTCCACTTT. The genes are TRBV4-3 and TRBJ1-6; the D gene is possibly TRBD1 (5 bases). Trimming took off 4 bases at V and 7 bases at J, with 11 bases between the two ends. The CDR3 covers 14 residues. Germline CDR1 reads LGHNA; CDR2 reads YSLEER.

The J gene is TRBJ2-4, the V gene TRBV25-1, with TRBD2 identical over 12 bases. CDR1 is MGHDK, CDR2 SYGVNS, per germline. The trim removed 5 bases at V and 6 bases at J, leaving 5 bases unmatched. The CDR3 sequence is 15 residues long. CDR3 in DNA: TGTGCCAGCAGTTCCGCGACTAGCGGGGGAAACATTCAGTACTTC. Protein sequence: CASSSATSGGNIQYF.

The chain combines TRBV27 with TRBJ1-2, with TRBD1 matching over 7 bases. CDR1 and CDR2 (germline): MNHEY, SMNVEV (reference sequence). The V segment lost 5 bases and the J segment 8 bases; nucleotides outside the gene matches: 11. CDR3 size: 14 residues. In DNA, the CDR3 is TGTGCCAGCAGTCGCAAGGGGGCTGGAGTGGGCTACACCTTC. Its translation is CASSRKGAGVGYTF.

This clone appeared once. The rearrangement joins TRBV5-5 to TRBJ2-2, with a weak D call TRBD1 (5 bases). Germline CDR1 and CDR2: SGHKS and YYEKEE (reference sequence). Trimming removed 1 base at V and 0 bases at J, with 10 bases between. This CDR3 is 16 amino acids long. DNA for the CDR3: TGTGCCAGCAGCTTGACCCCAGGGACGAACACCGGGGAGCTGTTTTTT. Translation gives CASSLTPGTNTGELFF.

The CDR3 DNA follows: TGTGCCAGCAGTACCCCGTCCGGCCGGCCGAACACTGAAGCTTTCTTT. It specifies CASSTPSGRPNTEAFF. The chain carries TRBV27 and TRBJ1-1, with D unresolved. CDR1 MNHEY and CDR2 SMNVEV come from the germline V gene (reference sequence). The CDR3 consists of 16 residues. The V end lost 5 bases, the J end lost 1 base, and 17 bases lay between the germline ends.

Written as DNA, the CDR3 is TGTGCCAGCAGCCCGCAGCGGATAACCTACGAGCAGTACTTC. As protein: CASSPQRITYEQYF. The chain joins TRBV7-8 to TRBJ2-7; tentative D call: TRBD2 (5 bases). This CDR3 is built from 14 residues. V lost 5 bases and J 2 bases, leaving 13 bases between the germline ends. Germline V gene sequence: CDR1 SGHVS, CDR2 FQNEAQ.

The CDR3 nucleotides read TGCGCCAGCGGGGGTGGGACTTACGCCTACGAGCAGTACTTC. Residues: CASGGGTYAYEQYF. This chain links TRBV5-1 with TRBJ2-7; possibly TRBD2 for D (6 bases). This CDR3 comprises 14 residues. CDR1 and CDR2 from the germline V gene are SGHRS and YFSETQ. Trimming removed 7 bases at V and 2 bases at J, with 16 bases between. The complete variable domain, with remaining parts taken from reference TRBV5-1 and TRBJ2-7, reads KAGVTQTPRYLIKTRGQQVTLSCSPISGHRSVSWYQQTPGQGLQFLFEYFSETQRNKGNFPGRFSGRQFSNSRSEMNVSTLELGDSALYLCASGGGTYAYEQYFGPGTRLTVT.

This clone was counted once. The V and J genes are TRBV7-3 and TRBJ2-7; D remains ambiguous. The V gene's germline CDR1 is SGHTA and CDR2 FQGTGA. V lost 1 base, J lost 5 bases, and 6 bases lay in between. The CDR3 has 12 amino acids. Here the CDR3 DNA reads TGTGCCAGCAGCTTAATGGGTGACGAGCAGTACTTC. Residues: CASSLMGDEQYF.

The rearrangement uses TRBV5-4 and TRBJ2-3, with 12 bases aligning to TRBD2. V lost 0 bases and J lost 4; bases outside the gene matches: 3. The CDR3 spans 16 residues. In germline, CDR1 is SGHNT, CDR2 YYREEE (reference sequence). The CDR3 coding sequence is TGTGCCAGCAGCTTGGCTAGCGGGGGGGCCGCAGATACGCAGTATTTT. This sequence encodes CASSLASGGAADTQYF.